The present entry profiles one TCR beta chain with its context. At the survey level, the v3.0 immunoSEQ assay was run. The method was immunoSEQ multiplex PCR; TCRdb's version includes in-frame clones alone and lacks a portion of them. The repertoire holds roughly 38,000 clones, with approximately 80% as singletons. This sample was included in a study of long-term antiretroviral therapy in people with HIV. This CDR3 comprises 13 residues. Germline V lookup: CDR1 SGHNT, CDR2 YYREEE (reference sequence). V gave up 4 bases and J gave up 4 bases, with 12 bases separating them. This receptor was taken from a man aged 18-30 years with HIV. This specimen was unsorted PBMCs, taken 0.3 years after starting antiretroviral therapy. V and J are TRBV5-4 and TRBJ2-7; unclear D gene. The CDR3 DNA sequence: TGTGCCAGCAGCGCGGACCCGATTTACGAGCAGTACTTC. Translating it yields CASSADPIYEQYF.